Detailed here is one TCR beta chain. The source of the sample is a study of identical twins. The CDR3 contains 16 residues. V gave up 1 base and J gave up 1 base, with 8 bases separating them. Germline lookup yields CDR1 SEHNR and CDR2 FQNEAQ (reference sequence). MiXCR, run by TCRdb on the 5' RACE reads, gives a single entry per CDR3 protein. In the table there are 420,000 or so distinct CDR3 sequences, roughly 20% of which are singletons. The sample was naive T cells sorted from blood. The receptor was isolated from a man in his forties or fifties in good health. The V gene is TRBV7-9, the J gene TRBJ2-6; unclear D gene. The CDR3 nucleotides read TGTGCCAGCAGCTTAGAACCTGGGTCTGGGGCCAACGTCCTGACTTTC. Protein product: CASSLEPGSGANVLTF. Full variable domain (rest looked up from reference TRBV7-9 and TRBJ2-6): DTGVSQNPRHKITKRGQNVTFRCDPISEHNRLYWYRQTLGQGPEFLTYFQNEAQLEKSRLLSDRFSAERPKGSFSTLEIQRTEQGDSAMYLCASSLEPGSGANVLTFGAGSRLTVL.